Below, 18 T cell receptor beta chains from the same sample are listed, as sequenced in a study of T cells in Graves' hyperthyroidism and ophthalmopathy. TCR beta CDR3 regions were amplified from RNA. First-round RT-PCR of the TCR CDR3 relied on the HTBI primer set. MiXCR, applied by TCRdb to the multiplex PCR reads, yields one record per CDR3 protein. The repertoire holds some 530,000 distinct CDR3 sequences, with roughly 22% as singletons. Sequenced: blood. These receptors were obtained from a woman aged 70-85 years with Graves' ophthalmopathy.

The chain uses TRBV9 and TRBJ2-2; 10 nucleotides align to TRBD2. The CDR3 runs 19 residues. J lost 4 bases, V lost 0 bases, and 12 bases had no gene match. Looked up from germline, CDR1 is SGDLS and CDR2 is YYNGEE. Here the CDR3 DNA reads TGTGCCAGCAGCGTAGTTGCTAGCGGGAGCACGGTATTCACCGGGGAGCTGTTTTTT. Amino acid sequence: CASSVVASGSTVFTGELFF.

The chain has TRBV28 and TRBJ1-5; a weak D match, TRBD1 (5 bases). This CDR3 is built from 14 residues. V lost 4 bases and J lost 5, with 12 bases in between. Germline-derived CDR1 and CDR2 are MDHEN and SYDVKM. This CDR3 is CASSWVGGDQPQHF. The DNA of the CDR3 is TGTGCCAGCAGTTGGGTGGGGGGTGATCAGCCCCAGCATTTT.

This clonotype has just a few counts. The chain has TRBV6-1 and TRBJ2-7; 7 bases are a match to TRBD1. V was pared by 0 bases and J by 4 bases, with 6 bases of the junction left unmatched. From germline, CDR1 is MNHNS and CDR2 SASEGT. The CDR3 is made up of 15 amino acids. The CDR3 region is CASSEAPTGVYEQYF. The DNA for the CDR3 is TGTGCCAGCAGTGAAGCGCCAACAGGGGTGTACGAGCAGTACTTC.

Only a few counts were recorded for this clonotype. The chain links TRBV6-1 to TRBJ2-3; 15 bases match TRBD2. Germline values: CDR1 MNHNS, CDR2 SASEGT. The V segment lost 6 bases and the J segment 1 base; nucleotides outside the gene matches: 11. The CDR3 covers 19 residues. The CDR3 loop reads CASRPLGLAGGLGTDTQYF. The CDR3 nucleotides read TGTGCCAGCAGACCTCTGGGACTAGCGGGAGGACTGGGCACAGATACGCAGTATTTT.

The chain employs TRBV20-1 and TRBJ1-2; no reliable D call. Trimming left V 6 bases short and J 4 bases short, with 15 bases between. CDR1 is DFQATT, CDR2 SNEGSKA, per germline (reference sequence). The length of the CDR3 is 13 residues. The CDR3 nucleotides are TGCAGTGCCAGTCCTTCATTGGGCTATGGCTACACCTTC. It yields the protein CSASPSLGYGYTF.

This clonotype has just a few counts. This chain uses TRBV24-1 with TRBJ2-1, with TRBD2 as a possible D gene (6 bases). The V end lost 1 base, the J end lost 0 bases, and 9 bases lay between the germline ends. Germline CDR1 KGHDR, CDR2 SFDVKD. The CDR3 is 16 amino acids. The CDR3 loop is CATSDFGSSSYNEQFF. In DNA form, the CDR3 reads TGTGCCACCAGTGATTTCGGGAGTAGCTCCTACAATGAGCAGTTCTTC.

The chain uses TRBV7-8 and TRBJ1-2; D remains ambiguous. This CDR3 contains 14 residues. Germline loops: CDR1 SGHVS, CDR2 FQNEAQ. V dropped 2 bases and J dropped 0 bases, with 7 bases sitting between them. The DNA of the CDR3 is TGTGCCAGCAGCTTAAGATCAGCTAACTATGGCTACACCTTC. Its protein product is CASSLRSANYGYTF.

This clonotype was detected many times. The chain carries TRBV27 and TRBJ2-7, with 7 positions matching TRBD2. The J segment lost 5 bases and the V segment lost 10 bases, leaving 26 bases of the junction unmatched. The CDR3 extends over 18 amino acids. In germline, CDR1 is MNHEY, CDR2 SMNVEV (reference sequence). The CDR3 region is CATRGIAGISGLGDEQYF. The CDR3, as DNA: TGTGCCACTAGAGGGATAGCGGGCATTTCGGGACTCGGCGACGAGCAGTACTTC.

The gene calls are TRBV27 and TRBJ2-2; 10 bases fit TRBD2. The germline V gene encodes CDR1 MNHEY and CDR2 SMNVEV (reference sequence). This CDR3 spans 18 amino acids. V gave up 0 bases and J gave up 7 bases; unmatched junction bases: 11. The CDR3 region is CASSLSYRAGGPGGELFF. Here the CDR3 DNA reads TGTGCCAGCAGTTTATCGTACAGAGCGGGAGGGCCGGGCGGGGAGCTGTTTTTT.

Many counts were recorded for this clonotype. The CDR3 here is CASSISREGRYEQYF. CDR3 DNA: TGTGCCAGTAGTATTTCACGGGAGGGCCGCTACGAGCAGTACTTC. The chain employs TRBV19 and TRBJ2-7, with 8 bases that match TRBD2. This CDR3 spans 15 amino acids. Germline V gene data show CDR1 as LNHDA and CDR2 as SQIVND (reference sequence). J gave up 3 bases and V 3 bases, and 7 bases lay outside the gene matches.

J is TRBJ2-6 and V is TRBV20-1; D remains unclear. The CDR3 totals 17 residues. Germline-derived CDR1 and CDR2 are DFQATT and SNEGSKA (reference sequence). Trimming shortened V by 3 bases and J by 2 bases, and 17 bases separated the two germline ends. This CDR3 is CSASPGIGVAGANVLTF. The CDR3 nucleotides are TGCAGTGCTAGTCCTGGTATCGGAGTCGCTGGGGCCAACGTCCTGACTTTC.

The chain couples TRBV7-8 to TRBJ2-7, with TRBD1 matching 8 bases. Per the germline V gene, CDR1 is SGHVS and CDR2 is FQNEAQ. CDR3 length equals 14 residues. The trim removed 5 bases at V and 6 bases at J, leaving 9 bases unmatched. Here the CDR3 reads CASSQGARSGEQYF. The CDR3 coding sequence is TGTGCCAGCAGCCAGGGGGCGAGGTCAGGCGAGCAGTACTTC.

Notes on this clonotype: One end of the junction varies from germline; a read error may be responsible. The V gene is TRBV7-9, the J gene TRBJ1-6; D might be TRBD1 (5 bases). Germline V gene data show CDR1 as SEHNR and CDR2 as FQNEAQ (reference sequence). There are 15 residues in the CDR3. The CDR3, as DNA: TGCGCCAGCAGCCCCGGGGCACTTCGTAATTCACCCCTCCACTTT. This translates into CASSPGALRNSPLHF. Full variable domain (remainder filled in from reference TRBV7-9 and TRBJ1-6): DTGVSQNPRHKITKRGQNVTFRCDPISEHNRLYWYRQTLGQGPEFLTYFQNEAQLEKSRLLSDRFSAERPKGSFSTLEIQRTEQGDSAMYLCASSPGALRNSPLHFGNGTRLTVT.

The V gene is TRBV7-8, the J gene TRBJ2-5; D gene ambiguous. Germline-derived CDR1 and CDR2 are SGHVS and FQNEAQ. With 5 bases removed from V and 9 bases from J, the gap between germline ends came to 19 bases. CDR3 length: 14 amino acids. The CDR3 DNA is TGTGCCAGCAGCAACCGGGCCTCGTCACGGGCCCAGTACTTC. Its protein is CASSNRASSRAQYF.

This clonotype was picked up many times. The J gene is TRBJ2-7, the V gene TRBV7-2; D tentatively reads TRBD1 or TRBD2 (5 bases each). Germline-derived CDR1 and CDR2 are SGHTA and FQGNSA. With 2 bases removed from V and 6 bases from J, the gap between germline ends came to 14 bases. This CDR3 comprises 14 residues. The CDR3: CASSLIRGGGEQYF. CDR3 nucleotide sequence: TGTGCCAGCAGCTTAATAAGGGGCGGAGGCGAGCAGTACTTC.

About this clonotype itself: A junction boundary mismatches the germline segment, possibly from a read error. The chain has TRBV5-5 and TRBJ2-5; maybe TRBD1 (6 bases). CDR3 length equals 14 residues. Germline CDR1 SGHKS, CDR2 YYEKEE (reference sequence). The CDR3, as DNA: TGCGCCAGCAGCTTAGGACAGAACCAAGAGACCCAGTACTTC. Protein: CASSLGQNQETQYF.

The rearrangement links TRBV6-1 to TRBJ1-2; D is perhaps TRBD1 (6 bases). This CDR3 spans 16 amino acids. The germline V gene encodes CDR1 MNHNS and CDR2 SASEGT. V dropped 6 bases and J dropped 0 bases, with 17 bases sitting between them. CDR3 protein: CASSPVGAAANYGYTF. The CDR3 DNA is TGTGCCAGCAGCCCCGTGGGGGCAGCAGCTAACTATGGCTACACCTTC.

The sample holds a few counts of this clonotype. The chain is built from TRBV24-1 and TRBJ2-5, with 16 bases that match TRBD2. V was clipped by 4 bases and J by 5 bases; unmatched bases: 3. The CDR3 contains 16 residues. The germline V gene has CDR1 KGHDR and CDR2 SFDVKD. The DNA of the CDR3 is TGTGCCACCAGTGAAGGGACTAGCGGGAGGGCTGAGACCCAGTACTTC. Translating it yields CATSEGTSGRAETQYF.